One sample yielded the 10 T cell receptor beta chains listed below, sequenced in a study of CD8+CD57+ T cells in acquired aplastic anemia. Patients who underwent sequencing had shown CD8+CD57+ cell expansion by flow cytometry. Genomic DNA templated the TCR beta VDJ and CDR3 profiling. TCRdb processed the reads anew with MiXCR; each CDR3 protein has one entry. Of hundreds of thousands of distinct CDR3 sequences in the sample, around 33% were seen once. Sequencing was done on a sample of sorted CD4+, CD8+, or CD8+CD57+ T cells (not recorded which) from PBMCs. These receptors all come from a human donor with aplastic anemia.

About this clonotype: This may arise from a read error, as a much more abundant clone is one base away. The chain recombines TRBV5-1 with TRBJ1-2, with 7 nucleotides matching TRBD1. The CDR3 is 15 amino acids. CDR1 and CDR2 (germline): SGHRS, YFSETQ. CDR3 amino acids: CASSLASGTDYGHTF. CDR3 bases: TGCGCCAGCAGCTTGGCCTCCGGGACAGACTATGGCCACACCTTC.

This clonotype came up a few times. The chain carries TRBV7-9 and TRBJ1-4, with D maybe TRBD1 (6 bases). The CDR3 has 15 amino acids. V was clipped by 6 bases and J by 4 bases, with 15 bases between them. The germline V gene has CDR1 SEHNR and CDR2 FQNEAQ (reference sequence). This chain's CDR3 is CASRHAGTLNEKLFF. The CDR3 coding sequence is TGTGCCAGCAGACACGCCGGGACACTTAATGAAAAACTGTTTTTT.

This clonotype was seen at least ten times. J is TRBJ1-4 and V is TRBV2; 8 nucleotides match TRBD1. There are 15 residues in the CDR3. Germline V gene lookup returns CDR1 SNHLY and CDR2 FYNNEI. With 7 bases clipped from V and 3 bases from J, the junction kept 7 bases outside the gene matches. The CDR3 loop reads CASTTGGSSNEKLFF. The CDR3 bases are TGTGCCAGCACCACAGGGGGATCATCTAATGAAAAACTGTTTTTT.

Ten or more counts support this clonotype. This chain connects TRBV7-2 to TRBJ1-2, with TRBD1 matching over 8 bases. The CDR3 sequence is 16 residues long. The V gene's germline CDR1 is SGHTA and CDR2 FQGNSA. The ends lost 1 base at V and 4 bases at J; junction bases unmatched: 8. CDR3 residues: CASSLGGRGPGYGYTF. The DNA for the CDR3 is TGTGCCAGCAGCTTAGGGGGCAGGGGGCCAGGCTATGGCTACACCTTC.

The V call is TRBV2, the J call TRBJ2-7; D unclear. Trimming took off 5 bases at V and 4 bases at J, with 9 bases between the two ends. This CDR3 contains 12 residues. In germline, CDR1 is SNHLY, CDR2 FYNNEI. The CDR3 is CASSTAVYEQYF. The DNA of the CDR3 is TGTGCCAGCAGTACGGCAGTATACGAGCAGTACTTC.

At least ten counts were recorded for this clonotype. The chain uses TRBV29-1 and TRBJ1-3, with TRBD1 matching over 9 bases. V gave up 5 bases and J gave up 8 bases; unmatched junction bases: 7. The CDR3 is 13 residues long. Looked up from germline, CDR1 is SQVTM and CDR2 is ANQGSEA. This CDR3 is CSVIAGTGHTIYF. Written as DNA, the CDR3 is TGCAGCGTTATCGCCGGGACAGGGCACACCATATATTTT.

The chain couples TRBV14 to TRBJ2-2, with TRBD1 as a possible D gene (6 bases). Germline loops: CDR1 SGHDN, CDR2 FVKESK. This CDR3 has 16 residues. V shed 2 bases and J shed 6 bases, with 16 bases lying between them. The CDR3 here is CASSQRTARSAGELFF. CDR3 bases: TGTGCCAGCAGCCAAAGGACAGCTCGGAGCGCCGGGGAGCTGTTTTTT.

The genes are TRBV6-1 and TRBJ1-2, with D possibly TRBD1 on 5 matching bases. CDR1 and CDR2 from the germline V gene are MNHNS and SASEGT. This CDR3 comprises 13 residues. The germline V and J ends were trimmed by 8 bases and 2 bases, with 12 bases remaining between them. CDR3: CASAVGGNYGYTF. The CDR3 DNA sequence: TGTGCCAGCGCTGTGGGGGGGAACTATGGCTACACCTTC.

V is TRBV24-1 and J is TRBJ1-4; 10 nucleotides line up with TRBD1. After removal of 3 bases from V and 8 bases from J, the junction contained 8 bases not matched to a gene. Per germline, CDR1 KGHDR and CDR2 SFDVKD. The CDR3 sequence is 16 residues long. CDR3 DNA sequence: TGTGCCACCAGTGATACTGCGACAGGGGGCAACGAAAAACTGTTTTTT. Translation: CATSDTATGGNEKLFF.

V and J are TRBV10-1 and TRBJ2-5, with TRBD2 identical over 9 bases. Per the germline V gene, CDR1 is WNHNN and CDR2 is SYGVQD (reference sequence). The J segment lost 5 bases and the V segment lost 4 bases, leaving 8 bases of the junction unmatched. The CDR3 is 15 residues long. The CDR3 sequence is CASSATGTSTETQYF. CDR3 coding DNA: TGCGCCAGCAGTGCCACCGGGACTAGCACGGAGACCCAGTACTTC.